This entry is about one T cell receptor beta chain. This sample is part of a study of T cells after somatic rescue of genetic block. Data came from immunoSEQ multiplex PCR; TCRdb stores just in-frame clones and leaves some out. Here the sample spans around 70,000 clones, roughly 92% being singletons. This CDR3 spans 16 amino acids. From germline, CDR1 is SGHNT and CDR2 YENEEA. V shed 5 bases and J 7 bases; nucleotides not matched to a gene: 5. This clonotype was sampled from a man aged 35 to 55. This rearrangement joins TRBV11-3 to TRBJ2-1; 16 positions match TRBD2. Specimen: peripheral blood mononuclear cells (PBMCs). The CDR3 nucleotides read TGTGCCAGCAGCCTGGGACTAGCGGGAGGGCGGAATGAGCAGTTCTTC. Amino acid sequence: CASSLGLAGGRNEQFF.